This entry describes one T cell receptor (beta chain). The source of the sample is a study of control samples from healthy donors and cancer patients. Assay used: immunoSEQ multiplex PCR; TCRdb lists only in-frame clones, some missing. The profile shows 100,000 to 150,000 clones, about 95% of them singletons. Trimming pared 2 bases from V and 6 bases from J, leaving 10 bases between. Germline V gene lookup returns CDR1 MDHEN and CDR2 SYDVKM. The length of the CDR3 is 13 residues. Material for sequencing was blood. This receptor was obtained from a man under 40 in good health. The chain carries TRBV28 and TRBJ2-5, with D perhaps matching TRBD2 (6 bases). Here the CDR3 DNA reads TGTGCCAGCAGTTTAGGAGGGTGGCAGACCCAGTACTTC. Its translation is CASSLGGWQTQYF.